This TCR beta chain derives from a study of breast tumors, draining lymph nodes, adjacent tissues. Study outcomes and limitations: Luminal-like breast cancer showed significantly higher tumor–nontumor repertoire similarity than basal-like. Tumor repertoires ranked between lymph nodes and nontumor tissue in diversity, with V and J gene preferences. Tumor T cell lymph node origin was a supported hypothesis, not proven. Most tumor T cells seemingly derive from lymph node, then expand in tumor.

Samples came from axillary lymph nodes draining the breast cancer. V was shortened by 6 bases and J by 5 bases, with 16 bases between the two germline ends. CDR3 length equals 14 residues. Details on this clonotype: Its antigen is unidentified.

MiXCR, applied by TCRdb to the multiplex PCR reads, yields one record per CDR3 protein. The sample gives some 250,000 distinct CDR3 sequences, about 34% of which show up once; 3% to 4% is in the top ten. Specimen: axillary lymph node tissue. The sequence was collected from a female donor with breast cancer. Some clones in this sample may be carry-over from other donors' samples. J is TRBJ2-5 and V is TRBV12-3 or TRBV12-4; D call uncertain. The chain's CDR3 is CASSLGPLVETQYF. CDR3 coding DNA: TGTGCCAGCAGCCTCGGACCCTTAGTGGAGACCCAGTACTTC.